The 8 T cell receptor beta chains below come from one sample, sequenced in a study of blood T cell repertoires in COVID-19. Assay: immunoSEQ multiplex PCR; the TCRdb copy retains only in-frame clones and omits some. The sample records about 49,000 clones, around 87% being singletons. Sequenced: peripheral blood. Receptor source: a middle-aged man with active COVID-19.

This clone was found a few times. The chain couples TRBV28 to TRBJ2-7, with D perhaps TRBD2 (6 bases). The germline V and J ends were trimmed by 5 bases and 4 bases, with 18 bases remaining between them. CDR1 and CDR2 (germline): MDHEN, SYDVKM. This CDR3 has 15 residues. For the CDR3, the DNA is TGTGCCAGCAGTCCACCCCGGGGGTCGCCTTACGAGCAGTACTTC. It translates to CASSPPRGSPYEQYF.

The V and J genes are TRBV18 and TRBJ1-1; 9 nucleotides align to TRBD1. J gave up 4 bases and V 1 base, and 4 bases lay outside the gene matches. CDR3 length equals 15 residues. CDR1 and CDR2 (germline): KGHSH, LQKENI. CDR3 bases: TGTGCCAGCTCACCACTTGGACAGGGGATCACTGAAGCTTTCTTT. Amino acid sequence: CASSPLGQGITEAFF. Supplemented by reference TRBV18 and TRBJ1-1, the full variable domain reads NAGVMQNPRHLVRRRGQEARLRCSPMKGHSHVYWYRQLPEEGLKFMVYLQKENIIDESGMPKERFSAEFPKEGPSILRIQQVVRGDSAAYFCASSPLGQGITEAFFGQGTRLTVV.

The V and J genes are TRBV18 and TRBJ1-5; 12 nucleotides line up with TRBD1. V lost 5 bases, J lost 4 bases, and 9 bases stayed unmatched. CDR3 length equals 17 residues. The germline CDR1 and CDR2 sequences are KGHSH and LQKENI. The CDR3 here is CASSGTGGAVGNQPQHF. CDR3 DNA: TGTGCCAGCTCAGGGACAGGGGGCGCGGTAGGTAATCAGCCCCAGCATTTT.

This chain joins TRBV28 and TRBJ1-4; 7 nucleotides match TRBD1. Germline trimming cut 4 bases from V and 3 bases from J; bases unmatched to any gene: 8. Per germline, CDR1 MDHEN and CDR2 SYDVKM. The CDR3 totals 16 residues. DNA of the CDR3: TGTGCCAGCAGTTCCCCGAGGCAGGGGGCTAATGAAAAACTGTTTTTT. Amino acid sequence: CASSSPRQGANEKLFF.

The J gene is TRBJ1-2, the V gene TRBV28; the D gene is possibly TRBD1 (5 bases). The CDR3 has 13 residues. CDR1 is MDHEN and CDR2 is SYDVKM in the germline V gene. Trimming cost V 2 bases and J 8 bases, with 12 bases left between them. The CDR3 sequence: CASSLGRPGGYTF. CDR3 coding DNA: TGTGCCAGCAGTTTAGGCAGGCCAGGGGGCTACACCTTC.

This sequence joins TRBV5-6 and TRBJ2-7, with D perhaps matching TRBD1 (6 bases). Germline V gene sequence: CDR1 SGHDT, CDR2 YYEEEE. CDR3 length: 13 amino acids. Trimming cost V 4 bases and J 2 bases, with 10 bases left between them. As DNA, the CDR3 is TGTGCCAGCAGCACCCAGGGGCCCTACGAGCAGTACTTC. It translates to CASSTQGPYEQYF.

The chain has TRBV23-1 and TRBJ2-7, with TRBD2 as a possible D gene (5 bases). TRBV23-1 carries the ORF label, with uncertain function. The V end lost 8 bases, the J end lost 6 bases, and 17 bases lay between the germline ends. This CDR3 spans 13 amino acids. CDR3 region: CASGLRGESEQYF. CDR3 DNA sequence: TGCGCCAGCGGGCTCCGGGGTGAAAGCGAGCAGTACTTC.

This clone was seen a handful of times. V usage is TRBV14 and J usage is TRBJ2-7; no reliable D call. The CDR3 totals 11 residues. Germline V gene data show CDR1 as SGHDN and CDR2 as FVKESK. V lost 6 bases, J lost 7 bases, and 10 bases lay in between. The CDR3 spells CASSHAREQYF. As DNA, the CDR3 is TGTGCCAGCAGTCACGCTAGGGAGCAGTACTTC.